The clone carrying this TCR beta chain has just a few counts. As yet, its antigen is unknown. The data belong to a study of chemoradiotherapy in HPV16-positive cancers. Study-level information: Candidate HPV-specific T-cell clones and common TCR motifs came from functional assays in a couple of HPV16-positive patients. Study-level points and caveats: HPV-specific T cells were functionally defined from only a couple of HPV16-positive patients.

TCRdb's copy holds only in-frame clones and misses some; the assay was immunoSEQ multiplex PCR. This table holds some 19,000 clones, approximately 88% found once. Per germline, CDR1 MDHEN and CDR2 SYDVKM. The CDR3 loop spans 14 amino acids. The V segment lost 5 bases and the J segment 6 bases; nucleotides outside the gene matches: 9. Sequenced material: blood, taken from a patient who underwent chemoradiotherapy. The chain uses TRBV28 and TRBJ1-1; 7 bases are a match to TRBD1. The origin of this receptor is a human donor with HPV-associated anogenital cancer. The CDR3 DNA reads TGTGCCAGCAGTCTCGAGGGGGCTGGCTCTGAAGCTTTCTTT. Amino acid sequence: CASSLEGAGSEAFF.